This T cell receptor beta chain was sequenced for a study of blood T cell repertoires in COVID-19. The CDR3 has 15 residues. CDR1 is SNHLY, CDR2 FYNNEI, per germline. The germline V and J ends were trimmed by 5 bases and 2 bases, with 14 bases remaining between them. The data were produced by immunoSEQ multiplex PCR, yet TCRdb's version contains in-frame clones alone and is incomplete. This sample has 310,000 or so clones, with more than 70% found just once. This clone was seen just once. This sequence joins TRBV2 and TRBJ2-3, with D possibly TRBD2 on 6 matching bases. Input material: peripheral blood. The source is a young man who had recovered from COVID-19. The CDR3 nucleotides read TGTGCCAGCAGTCCCGGGACTCACTTCACAGATACGCAGTATTTT. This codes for CASSPGTHFTDTQYF.